The next 18 T cell receptor beta chains were all read from a single sample in a study of T cells in women clearing cervical HPV infection. Libraries were prepared by immunoSEQ multiplex PCR; TCRdb keeps only in-frame clonotypes and omits some of them. The table lists roughly 30,000 clones. The specimen sequenced was blood buffy coat. The receptors were sampled from a woman aged 18 to 75 with a cervical HPV16 infection that either progressed to CIN3+ or cleared (not recorded which).

The sequenced CDR3 bases are TGTGCCAGCAGCATAGATGGAGGGCATGCAACTAATGAAAAA. As protein: CASSIDGGHATNEK. From start to end, the CDR3 is CASSIDGGHATNEKLFF. The chain is built from TRBV9 and TRBJ1-4; D unclear. From the germline J gene comes the end of the CDR3, since the read stops 3 residues before it. The CDR3 has 17 residues. Germline CDR1 reads SGDLS; CDR2 reads YYNGEE. Trimming took 4 bases from V and 0 from J, leaving 16 bases between them.

About this clone itself: The DNA ends 3 residues before the CDR3 does, and the rest of the CDR3 is filled in from the germline J gene. The V gene is TRBV7-3, the J gene TRBJ1-1, with D possibly TRBD1 on 5 matching bases. Germline loops: CDR1 SGHTA, CDR2 FQGTGA. CDR3 length: 12 residues. V dropped 8 bases and J dropped 4 bases, with 11 bases sitting between them. Partial CDR3 DNA: TGTGCCAGCGAAGGGGCGAGCACTGAA. Its translation is CASEGASTE. The entire CDR3 is CASEGASTEAFF.

Points on this clone: The read falls 3 residues short of the CDR3 end, and the missing part is taken from the germline J gene. This chain joins TRBV24-1 and TRBJ2-4; maybe TRBD1 (6 bases). The CDR3 length is 16 residues. V gave up 5 bases and J gave up 3 bases, with 16 bases separating them. CDR1 is KGHDR, CDR2 SFDVKD, per germline. CDR3 sequence: CATSGPRGDGKNIQYF. CDR3 DNA, as far as it was read: TGTGCCACCAGTGGCCCCAGGGGAGATGGCAAAAACATT.

The CDR3 DNA, read in part, is TGTGCCAGCAGCCAGACACAGGATCAAGAGACG. Its translation is CASSQTQDQET. The full-length CDR3 reads as CASSQTQDQETQYF. This chain joins TRBV11-3 and TRBJ2-3; possible D gene TRBD1, 5 bases. The sequenced fragment ends 3 residues before the CDR3 boundary, so the rest is inferred from the germline J gene. Germline-derived CDR1 and CDR2 are SGHNT and YENEEA. The CDR3 has 14 amino acids.

Points on this clone: The sequenced fragment ends 3 residues before the CDR3 boundary, so the rest is inferred from the germline J gene. This chain links TRBV12-3 or TRBV12-4 with TRBJ1-1; D not certain. This CDR3 has 13 residues. V gave up 3 bases and J gave up 0 bases, with 5 bases separating them. CDR3 residues: CASSFYLNTEAFF. The sequenced CDR3 bases are TGTGCCAGCAGTTTCTACCTGAACACTGAA.

With respect to this clone: The read stops 3 residues short of the end of the CDR3; the missing end is completed from the germline J gene. This chain joins TRBV5-1 and TRBJ1-1, with a tentative D call TRBD1 (5 bases). This CDR3 has 15 amino acids. In germline, CDR1 is SGHRS, CDR2 YFSETQ. V was clipped by 0 bases and J by 1 base, with 10 bases between them. The CDR3 sequence is CASSLGVTENTEAFF. The CDR3 bases that were read are TGCGCCAGCAGCTTGGGGGTGACAGAGAACACTGAA.

Points on this clone: Read sequence stops 3 residues before the CDR3 end, and the germline J gene provides the missing end. The chain employs TRBV12-3 or TRBV12-4 and TRBJ2-7, with 7 bases matching TRBD1. This CDR3 region has 18 residues. The V gene end was trimmed by 7 bases and the J gene end by 0 bases; junction bases not matched to a gene: 18. CDR3 bases read: TGTGCCAGCAATGTCATGACGACCAGGGGGTATAGCTCCTACGAG. Its protein product is CASNVMTTRGYSSYE. The CDR3, in full, reads CASNVMTTRGYSSYEQYF.

Comments on this clone: The junction and the germline gene differ at one end; a read error may be behind it. The covered CDR3 bases are TGCGCCAGCAGCCTCAAGACAGGAACCTACGAG. It translates to CASSLKTGTYE. The full CDR3 reads CASSLKTGTYEQYF. The chain couples TRBV4-2 to TRBJ2-7; D perhaps matches TRBD1 (6 bases). Read sequence stops 3 residues before the CDR3 end, and the germline J gene provides the missing end. CDR1 is LGHNA and CDR2 is YNFKEQ in the germline V gene. The CDR3 is made up of 14 amino acids.

Worth noting for this clone: The read halts 3 residues ahead of the CDR3 end, with the missing end drawn from the germline J gene. The chain carries TRBV13 and TRBJ2-1; 7 bases are shared with TRBD1. V lost 3 bases to trimming and J lost 1 base; unmatched junction nucleotides: 6. Looked up from germline, CDR1 is PRHDT and CDR2 is FYEKMQ (reference sequence). The CDR3 runs to 16 residues. CDR3 bases read: TGTGCCAGCAGCTTTAACCGGGACAGTTCCTACAATGAG. Translated: CASSFNRDSSYNE. The whole CDR3 sequence is CASSFNRDSSYNEQFF. The full variable domain, with the rest looked up from reference TRBV13 and TRBJ2-1, is AAGVIQSPRHLIKEKRETATLKCYPIPRHDTVYWYQQGPGQDPQFLISFYEKMQSDKGSIPDRFSAQQFSDYHSELNMSSLELGDSALYFCASSFNRDSSYNEQFFGPGTRLTVL.

Of note for this clone: The read stops 3 residues short of the end of the CDR3; the missing end is completed from the germline J gene. The chain joins TRBV7-3 to TRBJ2-3, with 8 bases fitting TRBD2. CDR1 SGHTA and CDR2 FQGTGA come from the germline V gene. The CDR3 is 15 residues long. V was pared by 4 bases and J by 2 bases, with 5 bases of the junction left unmatched. CDR3 sequence reads: CASSSELAATDTQYF. The DNA read from the CDR3 is TGTGCCAGCAGCTCCGAACTAGCGGCCACAGATACG.

As to this clone: The read ends 3 residues early relative to the CDR3; the germline J gene fills the gap. The genes are TRBV30 and TRBJ1-2, with a tentative D call TRBD1 (5 bases). The V end was cut by 2 bases, the J end by 5 bases, with 9 bases between. Germline loops: CDR1 GTSNPN, CDR2 SVGIG (reference sequence). The CDR3 is 12 amino acids. CDR3 DNA, as far as it was read: TGTGCCTGGAGTAGGCAGGGATATGGC. Its protein is CAWSRQGYG. The whole CDR3 is CAWSRQGYGYTF.

A remark on this clone: The missing CDR3 end, 3 residues past where the read stops, is filled in from the germline J gene. The chain combines TRBV7-7 with TRBJ2-5; TRBD2 matches 8 bases. Germline CDR1 reads SSHAT; CDR2 reads FNYEAQ (reference sequence). Germline trimming cut 2 bases from V and 2 bases from J; bases unmatched to any gene: 1. The CDR3 loop spans 14 amino acids. This chain's CDR3 is CASSLRGRQETQYF. The covered CDR3 bases are TGTGCCAGCAGCTTACGCGGGAGGCAAGAGACC. Variable domain in full (rest from reference TRBV7-7 and TRBJ2-5): GAGVSQSPRYKVTKRGQDVTLRCDPISSHATLYWYQQALGQGPEFLTYFNYEAQPDKSGLPSDRFSAERPEGSISTLTIQRTEQRDSAMYRCASSLRGRQETQYFGPGTRLLVL.

Of note for this clone: The CDR3 is cut off 3 residues early in the read; its end comes from the germline J gene. The rearrangement joins TRBV19 to TRBJ2-2; TRBD1 is a possible D gene (6 bases). The CDR3 is 16 residues long. Trimming stripped 8 bases from V and 4 bases from J, with 20 bases between. CDR1 is LNHDA and CDR2 is SQIVND in the germline V gene (reference sequence). The sequenced CDR3 bases are TGTGCCAGTGAATACCCGGGACACTCGGGCACCGGGGAG. Amino acids: CASEYPGHSGTGE. The CDR3 in full is CASEYPGHSGTGELFF. Based on the CDR3 plus reference TRBV19 and TRBJ2-2, the full variable domain is DGGITQSPKYLFRKEGQNVTLSCEQNLNHDAMYWYRQDPGQGLRLIYYSQIVNDFQKGDIAEGYSVSREKKESFPLTVTSAQKNPTAFYLCASEYPGHSGTGELFFGEGSRLTVL.

In the case of this clone: The read ends 3 residues shy of where the CDR3 ends; the end is completed using the germline J gene. The chain carries TRBV5-1 and TRBJ2-1; D may be TRBD2 (6 bases). CDR3 length: 15 residues. Germline-derived CDR1 and CDR2 are SGHRS and YFSETQ. V shed 2 bases and J shed 3 bases, with 12 bases lying between them. CDR3 bases read: TGCGCCAGCAGCTTTGGGACTTCAGGCTACAATGAG. The encoded protein is CASSFGTSGYNE. The full CDR3 protein is CASSFGTSGYNEQFF.

In the case of this clone: The read falls 3 residues short of the CDR3 end, and the missing part is taken from the germline J gene. The genes are TRBV5-1 and TRBJ2-1; 8 bases agree with TRBD2. The CDR3 runs to 15 residues. After removal of 1 base from V and 9 bases from J, the junction contained 9 bases not matched to a gene. Germline CDR1 is SGHRS and CDR2 is YFSETQ. This CDR3 reads CASSLTSGWEGEQFF. Partial CDR3 DNA: TGCGCCAGCAGCTTGACTAGCGGATGGGAGGGTGAG.

On this clone itself: The missing CDR3 end, 3 residues past where the read stops, is filled in from the germline J gene. The chain is built from TRBV19 and TRBJ1-6; TRBD1 matches at 8 bases. This CDR3 spans 13 amino acids. CDR1 and CDR2 (germline): LNHDA, SQIVND (reference sequence). Trimming took 8 bases from V and 9 from J; bases not matched to a gene: 6. The CDR3 reads CASEQGDSSPLHF. The CDR3 bases that were read are TGTGCCAGTGAACAGGGGGATAGTTCACCC.

As concerns this clone: Read data end 3 residues before the CDR3 end; the end is taken from the germline J gene. V gene TRBV5-1 combines with J gene TRBJ1-1; D might be TRBD1 (6 bases). This CDR3 is 12 amino acids long. The germline V gene encodes CDR1 SGHRS and CDR2 YFSETQ. CDR3 loop: CASSLEGTEAFF. The CDR3 DNA, read in part, is TGCGCCAGCAGCTTGGAAGGGACAGAA.

Comment on this clone: The read ends 3 residues shy of where the CDR3 ends; the end is completed using the germline J gene. The chain recombines TRBV18 with TRBJ1-2; D is perhaps TRBD1 (5 bases). The V and J ends lost 7 bases and 2 bases respectively, with 17 bases between them. Germline V CDR1 and CDR2: KGHSH, LQKENI. The CDR3 spans 15 residues. The CDR3 region is CASWKDSGGNYGYTF. Partial CDR3 DNA: TGTGCCAGCTGGAAAGACAGCGGGGGGAACTATGGC.